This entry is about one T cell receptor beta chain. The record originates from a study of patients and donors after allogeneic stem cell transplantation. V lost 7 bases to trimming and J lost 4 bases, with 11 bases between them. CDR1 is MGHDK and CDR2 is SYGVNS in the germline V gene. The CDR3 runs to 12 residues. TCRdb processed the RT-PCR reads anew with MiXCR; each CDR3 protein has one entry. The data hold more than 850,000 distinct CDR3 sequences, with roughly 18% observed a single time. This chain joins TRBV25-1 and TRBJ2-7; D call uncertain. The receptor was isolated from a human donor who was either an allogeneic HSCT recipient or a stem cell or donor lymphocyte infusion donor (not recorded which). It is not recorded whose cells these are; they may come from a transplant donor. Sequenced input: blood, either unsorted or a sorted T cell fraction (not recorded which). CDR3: CASTGQFYEQYF. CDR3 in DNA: TGTGCCAGCACCGGGCAGTTTTACGAGCAGTACTTC.